The following is a T cell receptor beta chain sequence with its context. Either two negative PCRs, clearance, or symptom resolution qualified Cohort 3 donors as recovered. The sample originates from a study of blood T cell repertoires in COVID-19. Study-level information: Material from acute and convalescent COVID-19 was sourced from the United States, Italy and Spain.

Source study methods: Scientists estimated how many nucleated cells there were by amplifying reference gene primers. Clones were read by immunoSEQ multiplex PCR, and TCRdb kept only the in-frame ones, dropping some. V, J and clone size derive from that table, while D and trimming were established from the DNA sequence. The table has under 350,000 clones, just under 90% seen once; the top ten hold 1.5% to 2%. The CDR3 has 14 residues. The ends were cut back, 2 bases at V and 8 bases at J, with 16 bases in the middle. Germline V CDR1 and CDR2: SGHRS, YFSETQ. Sequenced: PBMCs or T cells enriched from blood (not recorded which). The V and J genes are TRBV5-1 and TRBJ1-2; D is undetermined. This clonotype originated in a woman aged 60-75 years who had recovered from COVID-19. CDR3 in amino acids: CASSFDGPTGGYTF. The DNA of the CDR3 is TGCGCCAGCAGCTTCGACGGCCCAACGGGAGGCTACACCTTC. The full variable domain, with the rest looked up from reference TRBV5-1 and TRBJ1-2, is KAGVTQTPRYLIKTRGQQVTLSCSPISGHRSVSWYQQTPGQGLQFLFEYFSETQRNKGNFPGRFSGRQFSNSRSEMNVSTLELGDSALYLCASSFDGPTGGYTFGSGTRLTVV.